One sample yielded the 27 T cell receptor beta chains listed below, sequenced in a study of radiotherapy plus CTLA-4 blockade in lung cancer. Some clones are missing from TCRdb's copy, which holds only in-frame ones; the method was immunoSEQ multiplex PCR. The sample has 55,000 to 85,000 clones; approximately 76% are singletons. Sequencing used peripheral blood, obtained from a patient treated with radiotherapy plus ipilimumab. All receptors derive from a human donor with non-small cell lung cancer whose response to radiotherapy plus ipilimumab could not be evaluated. Some clones in this sample may be carry-over from other donors' samples.

CDR3: CASSLWGGGYTF. The CDR3 DNA follows: TGTGCCAGCAGCTTGTGGGGAGGCGGCTACACCTTC. J is TRBJ1-2 and V is TRBV5-6, with D unclear. Deletions cut 1 base from V and 8 bases from J, with 9 bases between. This CDR3 spans 12 amino acids. CDR1 and CDR2 (germline): SGHDT, YYEEEE.

Here the CDR3 DNA reads TGTGCCAGCAGGGGGGACAGGTTGAACACTGAAGCTTTCTTT. This codes for CASRGDRLNTEAFF. The gene calls are TRBV6-5 and TRBJ1-1, with 8 nucleotides matching TRBD1. This CDR3 comprises 14 residues. Germline V gene sequence: CDR1 MNHEY, CDR2 SVGAGI. V lost 6 bases and J lost 0; bases outside the gene matches: 3.

The chain links TRBV28 to TRBJ1-2; 10 nucleotides agree with TRBD1. With 6 bases clipped from V and 5 bases from J, the junction kept 6 bases outside the gene matches. Per germline, CDR1 MDHEN and CDR2 SYDVKM. There are 14 residues in the CDR3. The CDR3 sequence is CASSLGTGVYGYTF. The CDR3 nucleotides are TGTGCCAGCAGCCTCGGGACAGGGGTATATGGCTACACCTTC.

The chain is built from TRBV28 and TRBJ2-6; tentative D call: TRBD1 (6 bases). With 4 bases removed from V and 2 bases from J, the gap between germline ends came to 9 bases. The CDR3 is made up of 15 amino acids. Germline V CDR1 and CDR2: MDHEN, SYDVKM. CDR3 DNA sequence: TGTGCCAGCAGTTCTCAGGGGCCTGGGGCCAACGTCCTGACTTTC. This gives the protein CASSSQGPGANVLTF.

The sample holds a few counts of this clone. The CDR3 sequence: CASRGGTGLYEQYF. In DNA, the CDR3 is TGTGCCAGCAGGGGGGGGACAGGGTTATACGAGCAGTACTTC. The chain uses TRBV28 and TRBJ2-7; 9 bases are a match to TRBD1. Germline V lookup: CDR1 MDHEN, CDR2 SYDVKM. CDR3 size: 14 residues. Losses at the gene ends were 6 bases for V and 4 bases for J; bases not matched to a gene: 7.

This chain uses TRBV6-6 with TRBJ1-6; no clear D. Germline V lookup: CDR1 MNHNY, CDR2 SVGAGI (reference sequence). CDR3 length: 15 residues. Trimming removed 5 bases from V and 0 bases from J, with 8 bases in between. The CDR3 loop is CASSLQSSYNSPLHF. Written as DNA, the CDR3 is TGTGCCAGCAGTCTACAGAGCTCCTATAATTCACCCCTCCACTTT.

The rearrangement links TRBV7-6 to TRBJ1-1; D is ambiguous. CDR3 length: 11 amino acids. Germline V gene data show CDR1 as SGHVS and CDR2 as FNYEAQ. V lost 5 bases, J lost 8 bases, and 9 bases lay in between. The CDR3 DNA reads TGTGCCAGCAGCCAAGGACTCGAAGCTTTCTTT. Translation gives CASSQGLEAFF.

DNA for the CDR3: TGTGCCAGCAGCTCCGGACAGGCTTGGTCTGGAAACACCATATATTTT. It yields the protein CASSSGQAWSGNTIYF. The V call is TRBV7-2, the J call TRBJ1-3; 7 nucleotides match TRBD1. This CDR3 comprises 16 residues. The trim removed 4 bases at V and 1 base at J, leaving 7 bases unmatched. The germline V gene has CDR1 SGHTA and CDR2 FQGNSA.

The rearrangement joins TRBV19 to TRBJ2-3; 12 bases are shared with TRBD2. Per the germline V gene, CDR1 is LNHDA and CDR2 is SQIVND (reference sequence). Trimming at V came to 5 bases and at J to 5 bases, leaving 8 bases not matched to a gene. The length of the CDR3 is 16 residues. The CDR3 loop is CASSPLAGGLQDTQYF. Written as DNA, the CDR3 is TGTGCCAGTAGTCCCCTAGCGGGGGGGCTTCAAGATACGCAGTATTTT.

In its sample, this clone was seen once. The rearrangement links TRBV30 to TRBJ2-5; TRBD1 is a possible D gene (5 bases). This CDR3 spans 14 amino acids. V was clipped by 0 bases and J by 4 bases, with 12 bases between them. Germline V gene lookup returns CDR1 GTSNPN and CDR2 SVGIG (reference sequence). The CDR3 spells CAWSVQGSRETQYF. The CDR3 coding sequence is TGTGCCTGGAGTGTTCAGGGATCGAGAGAGACCCAGTACTTC.

The chain employs TRBV13 and TRBJ2-7, with TRBD1 identical over 7 bases. Trimming cost V 5 bases and J 5 bases; bases outside gene matches: 21. CDR3 length equals 18 residues. Germline assignment: CDR1 PRHDT and CDR2 FYEKMQ (reference sequence). This CDR3 reads CASSATGVAYPAFDEQYF. CDR3 DNA sequence: TGTGCCAGCAGCGCAACAGGGGTCGCCTACCCCGCCTTTGACGAGCAGTACTTC. Together with reference TRBV13 and TRBJ2-7, the CDR3 gives the full variable domain: AAGVIQSPRHLIKEKRETATLKCYPIPRHDTVYWYQQGPGQDPQFLISFYEKMQSDKGSIPDRFSAQQFSDYHSELNMSSLELGDSALYFCASSATGVAYPAFDEQYFGPGTRLTVT.

The chain employs TRBV19 and TRBJ1-2, with D possibly being TRBD1 (5 bases). Trimming pared 6 bases from V and 0 bases from J, leaving 11 bases between. The germline CDR1 and CDR2 sequences are LNHDA and SQIVND (reference sequence). CDR3 size: 14 residues. DNA of the CDR3: TGTGCCAGTAGGGCAGGGCAGACTAACTATGGCTACACCTTC. Protein: CASRAGQTNYGYTF.

This clone was found a few times. The chain employs TRBV28 and TRBJ1-1; D gene ambiguous. The CDR3 covers 16 residues. V dropped 2 bases and J dropped 4 bases, with 17 bases sitting between them. CDR1 MDHEN and CDR2 SYDVKM come from the germline V gene. CDR3 protein: CASSLPPGDESTEAFF. The DNA for the CDR3 is TGTGCCAGCAGTTTACCTCCGGGTGACGAGAGCACTGAAGCTTTCTTT.

J is TRBJ2-7 and V is TRBV18, with D perhaps matching TRBD1 (6 bases). Germline V CDR1 and CDR2: KGHSH, LQKENI. The CDR3 extends over 16 amino acids. V was pared by 4 bases and J by 5 bases, with 21 bases between. The CDR3 coding sequence is TGTGCCAGCTCACACCTGCCCCAGGGGATAAGCAACGAGCAGTACTTC. Residues: CASSHLPQGISNEQYF.

This CDR3 reads CSARWGPEAFF. CDR3 DNA: TGCAGTGCTAGATGGGGCCCTGAAGCTTTCTTT. The rearrangement uses TRBV20-1 and TRBJ1-1, with D possibly matching TRBD1 (5 bases). The CDR3 contains 11 residues. V was clipped by 2 bases and J by 6 bases, with 7 bases between them. Germline lookup yields CDR1 DFQATT and CDR2 SNEGSKA (reference sequence).

J is TRBJ2-6 and V is TRBV19, with D possibly matching TRBD1 (5 bases). The CDR3 is 17 amino acids. CDR1 is LNHDA and CDR2 is SQIVND in the germline V gene (reference sequence). Trimming stripped 7 bases from V and 2 bases from J, with 18 bases between. CDR3 nucleotides: TGTGCCAGTACCCTACAGGCCGGAGTTGCTGGGGCCAACGTCCTGACTTTC. This encodes CASTLQAGVAGANVLTF.

This clone was seen only a few times. The genes are TRBV9 and TRBJ1-4, with D perhaps matching TRBD1 (5 bases). V lost 0 bases and J 4 bases, leaving 10 bases between the germline ends. In germline, CDR1 is SGDLS, CDR2 YYNGEE. The CDR3 has 15 residues. CDR3 region: CASSVEGLSNEKLFF. The CDR3 DNA is TGTGCCAGCAGCGTAGAGGGACTCAGTAATGAAAAACTGTTTTTT.

V gene TRBV2 combines with J gene TRBJ1-1; the match to TRBD1 covers 8 bases. The CDR3 is 13 amino acids. Germline assignment: CDR1 SNHLY and CDR2 FYNNEI. The junction had 2 bases not matched to a gene; V was cut back by 5 bases and J by 3 bases. The CDR3 is CASSQDRDTEAFF. The DNA for the CDR3 is TGTGCCAGCAGTCAGGACAGGGACACTGAAGCTTTCTTT.

This clone was counted a few times. This sequence joins TRBV28 and TRBJ1-4; D remains ambiguous. The CDR3 totals 15 residues. CDR1 is MDHEN and CDR2 is SYDVKM in the germline V gene. V was pared by 6 bases and J by 1 base, with 12 bases between. The CDR3 here is CASSPLAVTNEKLFF. CDR3 bases: TGTGCCAGCAGCCCCCTGGCCGTAACTAATGAAAAACTGTTTTTT.

V is TRBV19 and J is TRBJ1-5; 9 bases match TRBD1. With V trimmed by 7 bases and J by 15 bases, 16 bases remained unmatched. The germline V gene encodes CDR1 LNHDA and CDR2 SQIVND (reference sequence). The length of the CDR3 is 14 residues. The CDR3 here is CASTLGTGTLLRHF. CDR3 nucleotide sequence: TGTGCCAGTACCCTAGGGACAGGGACCCTCCTCCGGCATTTT. Looking up the rest from reference TRBV19 and TRBJ1-5 gives the full variable domain: DGGITQSPKYLFRKEGQNVTLSCEQNLNHDAMYWYRQDPGQGLRLIYYSQIVNDFQKGDIAEGYSVSREKKESFPLTVTSAQKNPTAFYLCASTLGTGTLLRHFGDGTRLSIL.

This rearrangement joins TRBV7-3 to TRBJ2-3; D gene unclear. Trimming removed 2 bases from V and 1 base from J, with 7 bases in between. Germline V CDR1 and CDR2: SGHTA, FQGTGA. The CDR3 spans 14 residues. CDR3 sequence: CASSLLAGTDTQYF. In DNA, the CDR3 is TGTGCCAGCAGCTTACTGGCGGGCACAGATACGCAGTATTTT.

This chain connects TRBV19 to TRBJ1-1; D possibly corresponds to TRBD1 (5 bases). CDR1 LNHDA and CDR2 SQIVND come from the germline V gene (reference sequence). Trimming removed 1 base from V and 0 bases from J, with 9 bases in between. The CDR3 sequence is 15 residues long. CDR3 bases: TGTGCCAGTAGTATAGGCCGACAGCTGAACACTGAAGCTTTCTTT. Translated, it gives CASSIGRQLNTEAFF. The complete variable domain, with remaining parts taken from reference TRBV19 and TRBJ1-1, reads DGGITQSPKYLFRKEGQNVTLSCEQNLNHDAMYWYRQDPGQGLRLIYYSQIVNDFQKGDIAEGYSVSREKKESFPLTVTSAQKNPTAFYLCASSIGRQLNTEAFFGQGTRLTVV.

The V and J genes are TRBV15 and TRBJ1-4; 12 nucleotides agree with TRBD1. Looked up from germline, CDR1 is LNHNV and CDR2 is YYDKDF (reference sequence). This CDR3 contains 16 residues. V trimming: 3 bases; J trimming: 6 bases; junction bases outside the gene matches: 5. This CDR3 is CATSRGGTGGHEKLFF. Here the CDR3 DNA reads TGTGCCACCAGCAGGGGAGGGACAGGGGGCCATGAAAAACTGTTTTTT.

This chain uses TRBV27 with TRBJ2-5, with a weak D call TRBD1 (6 bases). The J call is doubtful: the DNA matches TRBJ2-7 better. CDR3 length: 14 residues. Looked up from germline, CDR1 is MNHEY and CDR2 is SMNVEV (reference sequence). The CDR3 DNA reads TGTGCCAGCAGTTTAGGCAGGGGTTCCTACGAGCAGTACTTC. It is translated as CASSLGRGSYEQYF.

The J gene is TRBJ1-1, the V gene TRBV10-3; 9 bases agree with TRBD1. J lost 0 bases, V lost 5 bases, and 10 bases had no gene match. Germline V gene lookup returns CDR1 ENHRY and CDR2 SYGVKD. CDR3 length: 17 residues. The DNA for the CDR3 is TGTGCCATCAGTAAAGGGACAGGGCTTCTTATGAACACTGAAGCTTTCTTT. Encoded protein: CAISKGTGLLMNTEAFF.

The V call is TRBV4-1, the J call TRBJ2-5; 8 nucleotides align to TRBD1. The CDR3 totals 11 residues. Germline CDR1 and CDR2: MGHRA and YSYEKL. J gave up 11 bases and V 3 bases, and 2 bases lay outside the gene matches. CDR3 loop: CASSQDREQYF. In DNA form, the CDR3 reads TGCGCCAGCAGCCAGGACAGGGAGCAGTACTTC.

This sequence joins TRBV7-9 and TRBJ1-1; TRBD1 is a possible D gene (5 bases). Between the trimmed V and J ends, which lost 1 base and 4 bases, there was a span of 10 bases. The CDR3 is 14 residues long. CDR1 is SEHNR and CDR2 is FQNEAQ in the germline V gene (reference sequence). CDR3 in amino acids: CASSLGGRPTEAFF. The CDR3 region has the DNA TGTGCCAGCAGCTTAGGGGGCAGGCCCACTGAAGCTTTCTTT.